This T cell receptor beta chain was profiled in a study of blood T cell repertoires in COVID-19 (TCRdb year 2020). Looking at the study overall: The collaborator samples originated in the United States, Italy and Spain and spanned the acute and convalescent phases of COVID-19. The prospective study material was composed of cDNA or gDNA derived from T cells, B-cell-depleted T cells, or PBMCs. The dataset comprised deeply sampled blood TCRbeta repertoires from subjects exposed to, actively infected with, or recovered from COVID-19. A freely available public database, intended as a resource for researchers studying the immune response to SARS-CoV-2, is where the repertoires were released. Samples came from the ongoing ImmuneRACE study (first 160 participants) plus 1,254 subjects from 6 global collaborators. A de-identified subject ID, COVID-19 status, age in years and sex were almost always included in the sample metadata. Where available, HLA class I and class II types were taken from metadata supplied by the sample provider and were not determined by assay-based typing.

Concerning this clone itself: Which antigen it targets is not known. No much larger clone is present one base from it, and per-base qualities are unavailable.

TCRbeta CDR3 regions were amplified from genomic DNA using the immunoSEQ Assay, a bias-controlled multiplex PCR. The study's processing was this. The number of nucleated cells in each sample was estimated from the amplification of reference gene primers within the assay. To quantify the absolute abundance of each unique TCRbeta CDR3 rearrangement, sequence reads were collapsed and filtered. Productive Simpson clonality was computed per sample as the square root of Simpson's diversity index over productive rearrangements. Drawn from immuneACCESS, this table holds only the in-frame rearrangements with V and J called that TCRdb kept. Clones are partly lost; checked studies trace under half to an unresolved V gene and leave the rest unexplained. V and J calls and clone size are those listed in that table; D and trimming were worked out from the DNA. In all, the sample holds a few hundred thousand clones, and around 84% of those were seen once. 9.5% to 10% of the sample is held by the ten biggest clonotypes.

The research as a whole found: The amount of clinical and demographic metadata varied by source and participant and was provided uncurated.

V loses 3 bases at its end and J loses 4 bases; junction bases beyond the gene matches: 9. CDR1 SGHTA and CDR2 FQGNSA were looked up in the germline V gene. From its cysteine to its phenylalanine, the CDR3 spans 15 amino acids. The read is trimmed to its CDR3 DNA, 45 bases read in frame from base 1. The collaborating institutions used their own protocols to collect whole blood in K2EDTA tubes. For TCRbeta analysis, collaborator samples were shipped as frozen whole blood, as isolated PBMCs, or as DNA extracted from either sample type. This TCR was recovered from a man aged 50 to 60 with active or convalescent COVID-19. Sample: peripheral blood. The sequence links TRBV7-2 to TRBJ2-7; the central 7 bases match TRBD2. Here the CDR3 is given as CASSFARLAGYEQYF. The DNA sequence follows: TGTGCCAGCAGCTTTGCCCGACTAGCCGGTTACGAGCAGTACTTC.